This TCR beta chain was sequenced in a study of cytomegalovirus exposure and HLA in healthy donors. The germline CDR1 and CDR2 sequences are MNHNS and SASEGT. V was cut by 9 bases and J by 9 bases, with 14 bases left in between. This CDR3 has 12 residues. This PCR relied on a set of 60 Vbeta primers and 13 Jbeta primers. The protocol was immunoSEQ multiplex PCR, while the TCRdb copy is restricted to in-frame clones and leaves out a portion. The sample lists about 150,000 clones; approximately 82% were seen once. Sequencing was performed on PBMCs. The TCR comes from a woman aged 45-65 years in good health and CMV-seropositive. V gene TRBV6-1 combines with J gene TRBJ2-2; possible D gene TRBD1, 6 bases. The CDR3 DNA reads TGTGCCAGTCGGCAGGGGCCCAGGGAGCTGTTTTTT. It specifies CASRQGPRELFF.